These 14 T cell receptor beta chains came from one sample sequenced in a study of T cell repertoires in cytomegalovirus infection. TCRdb recomputed calls from the reads with MiXCR, one row per CDR3 protein. The sample carries roughly 320,000 distinct CDR3 sequences, around 9.5% recorded once. The source material was PBMCs. The origin of the receptors is a human donor in good health (CMV status not recorded). Some clones in this sample may be carry-over from other donors' samples.

This clonotype has more than one count but fewer than ten. J is TRBJ2-3 and V is TRBV6-2 or TRBV6-3; D perhaps matches TRBD2 (7 bases). The CDR3 totals 16 residues. Germline assignment: CDR1 MNHEY and CDR2 SVGEGT. Trimming removed 6 bases from V and 3 bases from J, with 19 bases in between. The CDR3 nucleotides are TGTGCCAGCAGACCGGTAGGCGGGGGCATGACAGATACGCAGTATTTT. As protein: CASRPVGGGMTDTQYF.

In regard to this clonotype: This sequence may be a read error, since a much larger clone differs from it by one base. This chain connects TRBV7-2 to TRBJ2-7; 8 bases agree with TRBD1. This CDR3 has 13 residues. CDR1 is SGHTA and CDR2 is FQGNSA in the germline V gene. In DNA form, the CDR3 reads TGTGTCAGCAGCAACGACAGGGGCGGCGAGCAGTACTTC. Its protein product is CVSSNDRGGEQYF.

This clonotype was seen ten or more times. The genes are TRBV7-3 and TRBJ2-2, with 10 bases fitting TRBD1. Germline CDR1 reads SGHTA; CDR2 reads FQGTGA. CDR3 length equals 12 residues. V shed 10 bases, J shed 7 bases, and the junction held 3 bases outside the gene matches. The CDR3 DNA reads TGTGCCACCGGACAGGGGGACGGGGAGCTGTTTTTT. Its translation: CATGQGDGELFF.

V and J are TRBV12-3 or TRBV12-4 and TRBJ1-1; possibly TRBD1 for D (6 bases). CDR3 size: 14 residues. Trimming shortened V by 6 bases and J by 3 bases, and 14 bases separated the two germline ends. This CDR3 is CASSWGRFDTEAFF. The CDR3 nucleotides are TGTGCCAGCAGCTGGGGGCGGTTTGACACTGAAGCTTTCTTT.

The chain combines TRBV20-1 with TRBJ1-3; weak D call: TRBD1 (6 bases). Trimming took off 2 bases at V and 0 bases at J, with 14 bases between the two ends. The CDR3 runs to 16 residues. Germline values: CDR1 DFQATT, CDR2 SNEGSKA (reference sequence). The chain's CDR3 is CSARRAGAISGNTIYF. Here the CDR3 DNA reads TGCAGTGCTAGAAGGGCAGGGGCAATCTCTGGAAACACCATATATTTT.

This clonotype showed up many times. The CDR3 region has the DNA TGTGCCAGCAGTCCTAGGACAGGGGAGAATACGCAGTATTTT. This codes for CASSPRTGENTQYF. V usage is TRBV6-6 and J usage is TRBJ2-3; 9 bases line up with TRBD1. The CDR3 totals 14 residues. The trim removed 5 bases at V and 7 bases at J, leaving 7 bases unmatched. Germline CDR1 reads MNHNY; CDR2 reads SVGAGI (reference sequence).

This clonotype was seen ten or more times. The chain combines TRBV11-3 with TRBJ2-7, with 10 nucleotides matching TRBD1. Germline CDR1 SGHNT, CDR2 YENEEA. The trim removed 5 bases at V and 5 bases at J, leaving 12 bases unmatched. This CDR3 has 16 residues. CDR3 loop: CASSLRTGGTYDEQYF. CDR3 bases: TGTGCCAGCAGCCTTCGGACAGGGGGGACCTATGACGAGCAGTACTTC.

The gene calls are TRBV6-2 or TRBV6-3 and TRBJ2-5; tentatively, D is TRBD2 (7 bases). The CDR3 is made up of 14 amino acids. Germline V gives CDR1 MNHEY, CDR2 SVGEGT. V was shortened by 6 bases and J by 1 base, with 12 bases between the two germline ends. CDR3 nucleotide sequence: TGTGCCAGCAGGGAGGGGGGGCTCCAAGAGACCCAGTACTTC. Translating gives CASREGGLQETQYF.

The rearrangement uses TRBV27 and TRBJ1-5, with D possibly being TRBD1 (5 bases). The V end lost 5 bases, the J end lost 1 base, and 15 bases lay between the germline ends. Germline loops: CDR1 MNHEY, CDR2 SMNVEV (reference sequence). The CDR3 covers 16 residues. The chain's CDR3 is CASSPGPRASNQPQHF. The CDR3 DNA follows: TGTGCCAGCAGTCCGGGACCCCGGGCGAGCAATCAGCCCCAGCATTTT.

This clonotype showed up many times. This chain joins TRBV7-2 and TRBJ2-7; TRBD2 matches at 14 bases. V gave up 5 bases and J gave up 10 bases; unmatched junction bases: 10. Germline assignment: CDR1 SGHTA and CDR2 FQGNSA. CDR3 length: 15 residues. The CDR3 bases are TGTGCCAGCAGCAACGGACTAGCGGGAGGTAGAGATCAGTACTTC. It yields the protein CASSNGLAGGRDQYF.

This clonotype has only a few counts. The rearrangement uses TRBV19 and TRBJ2-2, with 12 bases that match TRBD2. The CDR3 covers 14 residues. Germline V gene lookup returns CDR1 LNHDA and CDR2 SQIVND (reference sequence). V lost 7 bases and J lost 3; bases outside the gene matches: 0. The CDR3 loop reads CASTSGGDTGELFF. The DNA for the CDR3 is TGTGCCAGTACTAGCGGGGGGGACACCGGGGAGCTGTTTTTT.

The V and J genes are TRBV20-1 and TRBJ2-1, with D maybe TRBD1 (6 bases). The CDR3 has 14 amino acids. V was shortened by 2 bases and J by 0 bases, with 8 bases between the two germline ends. CDR1 is DFQATT, CDR2 SNEGSKA, per germline (reference sequence). The CDR3 reads CSARIQGSYNEQFF. DNA for the CDR3: TGCAGTGCTAGAATACAGGGCTCCTACAATGAGCAGTTCTTC.

There are many counts of this clonotype. The chain couples TRBV28 to TRBJ1-2, with a possible D match to TRBD1 (6 bases). CDR1 and CDR2 from the germline V gene are MDHEN and SYDVKM. The length of the CDR3 is 17 residues. V lost 3 bases and J 4 bases, leaving 21 bases between the germline ends. DNA for the CDR3: TGTGCCAGCAGTTTTATGAGGACAGAGTCGTTTCTCTATGGCTACACCTTC. Encoded protein: CASSFMRTESFLYGYTF.

This clonotype was found a few times. V gene TRBV19 combines with J gene TRBJ2-1; TRBD2 matches 15 bases. The CDR3 covers 15 residues. The germline CDR1 and CDR2 sequences are LNHDA and SQIVND (reference sequence). V lost 4 bases, J lost 8 bases, and 3 bases stayed unmatched. In nucleotides, the CDR3 is TGTGCCAGTAGTACCGGACTAGCGGGAGGGCATGAGCAGTTCTTC. It is translated as CASSTGLAGGHEQFF.